The 20 T cell receptor beta chains given below trace back to one sample, sequenced in a study of blood T cells in healthy people across ages. For the second PCR, which ran for about 7 to 12 cycles, a sample-barcoded 5' primer and a J-beta primer mix were used. TCRdb ran MiXCR on the 5' RACE reads and lists one entry per CDR3 protein. In the table there are about 730,000 distinct CDR3 sequences, roughly two fifths of which are singletons. Sequencing used blood. All receptors derive from a woman in her sixties in good health.

The rearrangement uses TRBV3-1 and TRBJ2-3; 7 bases align to TRBD2. Germline CDR1 LGHDT, CDR2 YNNKEL (reference sequence). Losses at the gene ends were 4 bases for V and 3 bases for J; bases not matched to a gene: 4. CDR3 length equals 14 residues. CDR3 sequence (DNA): TGTGCCAGCAGCCTGACTAGCTGGACAGATACGCAGTATTTT. It encodes CASSLTSWTDTQYF.

The chain carries TRBV9 and TRBJ2-7; TRBD2 matches at 10 bases. The J call could be wrong; TRBJ2-5 is a better fit for the DNA end. CDR3 length: 17 amino acids. Germline V lookup: CDR1 SGDLS, CDR2 YYNGEE. The CDR3 here is CASSADYSSGRGETQYF. CDR3 nucleotide sequence: TGTGCCAGCAGCGCAGACTATTCTAGCGGGAGAGGGGAGACCCAGTACTTC.

The rearrangement links TRBV5-1 to TRBJ2-5, with 11 bases matching TRBD1. CDR1 SGHRS and CDR2 YFSETQ come from the germline V gene. With 2 bases clipped from V and 11 bases from J, the junction kept 11 bases outside the gene matches. The CDR3 loop spans 15 amino acids. CDR3 nucleotides: TGCGCCAGCAGCTTTGGACAGGGGGCCGGGAATGAGCAGTACTTC. This gives the protein CASSFGQGAGNEQYF.

The gene calls are TRBV28 and TRBJ1-2; TRBD1 aligns across 11 bases. V shed 2 bases, J shed 8 bases, and the junction held 7 bases outside the gene matches. Per the germline V gene, CDR1 is MDHEN and CDR2 is SYDVKM. This CDR3 region has 15 residues. The CDR3 reads CASSLGGQGVLGYTF. In DNA, the CDR3 is TGTGCCAGCAGTTTAGGGGGACAGGGGGTTTTAGGCTACACCTTC.

V gene TRBV4-2 combines with J gene TRBJ1-5, with a tentative D call TRBD1 (5 bases). CDR3 length: 18 residues. CDR1 LGHNA and CDR2 YNFKEQ come from the germline V gene. V dropped 0 bases and J dropped 2 bases, with 17 bases sitting between them. The CDR3, as DNA: TGTGCCAGCAGCCAAGATTTGGCCGGAGGGGTTGGCAATCAGCCCCAGCATTTT. As protein: CASSQDLAGGVGNQPQHF.

This clonotype is a singleton in its sample. One junction end disagrees with the germline gene, perhaps due to a read error. The gene calls are TRBV6-6 and TRBJ2-7, with TRBD2 matching over 7 bases. This CDR3 region has 14 residues. Germline CDR1 reads MNHNY; CDR2 reads SVGAGI (reference sequence). The DNA for the CDR3 is TGTGCCAGCAGTAGACTAGCAAGTGTCGACGAACAGTACTTC. This codes for CASSRLASVDEQYF.

The genes are TRBV7-3 and TRBJ2-1; D perhaps matches TRBD2 (7 bases). The CDR3 covers 18 residues. Germline values: CDR1 SGHTA, CDR2 FQGTGA. V lost 4 bases and J 2 bases, leaving 21 bases between the germline ends. The CDR3 DNA is TGTGCCAGCAGCTCCAAACCCTGGGGGGGGGCCACCTACAATGAGCAGTTCTTC. Translating it yields CASSSKPWGGATYNEQFF. Using reference TRBV7-3 and TRBJ2-1 for the parts outside the CDR3, the full variable domain is GAGVSQTPSNKVTEKGKYVELRCDPISGHTALYWYRQSLGQGPEFLIYFQGTGAADDSGLPNDRFFAVRPEGSVSTLKIQRTERGDSAVYLCASSSKPWGGATYNEQFFGPGTRLTVL.

This clonotype was recorded at least ten times. The rearrangement uses TRBV10-3 and TRBJ2-6; 8 nucleotides match TRBD1. From germline, CDR1 is ENHRY and CDR2 SYGVKD. The length of the CDR3 is 19 residues. J gave up 4 bases and V 3 bases, and 14 bases lay outside the gene matches. In nucleotides, the CDR3 is TGTGCCATCAGTGATCAGGGTCCGGCAGGGGGCTCGGGGGCCAACGTCCTGACTTTC. This encodes CAISDQGPAGGSGANVLTF.

This clonotype has a count of ten or more. The chain links TRBV29-1 to TRBJ2-6; D possibly corresponds to TRBD1 (6 bases). Trimming cost V 6 bases and J 0 bases, with 12 bases left between them. In germline, CDR1 is SQVTM, CDR2 ANQGSEA. The CDR3 contains 15 residues. Written as DNA, the CDR3 is TGCAGCGTCCCCGGGACAATCTCTGGGGCCAACGTCCTGACTTTC. It specifies CSVPGTISGANVLTF. The variable domain in full, completed from reference TRBV29-1 and TRBJ2-6, reads SAVISQKPSRDICQRGTSLTIQCQVDSQVTMMFWYRQQPGQSLTLIATANQGSEATYESGFVIDKFPISRPNLTFSTLTVSNMSPEDSSIYLCSVPGTISGANVLTFGAGSRLTVL.

About this clonotype: This may be a read error, as it is one base from a much larger clone. CDR3 loop: CASKEGETQYF. DNA of the CDR3: TGTGCCAGCAAAGAGGGGGAGACCCAGTACTTC. The chain has TRBV2 and TRBJ2-5; D may match TRBD1 or TRBD2 (5 bases each). CDR3 size: 11 residues. Per germline, CDR1 SNHLY and CDR2 FYNNEI. V was shortened by 7 bases and J by 5 bases, with 8 bases between the two germline ends.

This clonotype turned up a few times. The V and J genes are TRBV29-1 and TRBJ2-7, with D possibly TRBD2 on 5 matching bases. This CDR3 is built from 14 residues. The germline gives CDR1 SQVTM, CDR2 ANQGSEA. V gave up 0 bases and J gave up 3 bases, with 12 bases separating them. The CDR3 protein is CSVEDDYGSYEQYF. Here the CDR3 DNA reads TGCAGCGTTGAAGACGACTATGGAAGCTACGAGCAGTACTTC.

This clonotype has more than one count but fewer than ten. V usage is TRBV20-1 and J usage is TRBJ2-1; 7 bases agree with TRBD2. The CDR3 is 13 amino acids. The junction had 4 bases not matched to a gene; V was cut back by 4 bases and J by 4 bases. The germline V gene has CDR1 DFQATT and CDR2 SNEGSKA (reference sequence). Written as DNA, the CDR3 is TGCAGTGCTATTCTAGCGGTATACAATGAGCAGTTCTTC. Translating gives CSAILAVYNEQFF.

Concerning this clonotype: This may arise from a read error, as a much more abundant clone is one base away. This chain links TRBV12-3 or TRBV12-4 with TRBJ2-1; perhaps TRBD2 as D (5 bases). This CDR3 has 15 residues. The CDR3 coding sequence is TGTGCCAGCAGTTTATCCGGGAACTCCTACAATGAGCCGTTCTTC. Protein product: CASSLSGNSYNEPFF.

This chain uses TRBV9 with TRBJ2-1; 10 bases are a match to TRBD2. With V trimmed by 3 bases and J by 7 bases, 10 bases remained unmatched. The germline CDR1 and CDR2 sequences are SGDLS and YYNGEE. This CDR3 spans 16 amino acids. CDR3 DNA sequence: TGTGCCAGCAGCGCGTTGGAGCGGGGGGGCCGGAATGAGCAGTTCTTC. Protein product: CASSALERGGRNEQFF.

This clonotype has only one observation. Written as DNA, the CDR3 is TGCAGTGCTATGTCCAGCGGGGGGGAAAGGAGCTCCTACGAGCAGTACTTC. Translated: CSAMSSGGERSSYEQYF. V gene TRBV20-1 combines with J gene TRBJ2-7, with TRBD2 identical over 10 bases. Unmatched junction bases numbered 12, after V lost 4 bases and J lost 0 bases. The CDR3 contains 17 residues. Germline CDR1 reads DFQATT; CDR2 reads SNEGSKA (reference sequence).

This clonotype was detected only a few times. The chain has TRBV2 and TRBJ1-6, with TRBD1 identical over 9 bases. CDR1 is SNHLY and CDR2 is FYNNEI in the germline V gene. V lost 9 bases to trimming and J lost 6 bases; unmatched junction nucleotides: 6. This CDR3 has 14 residues. The CDR3 sequence: CASTQGAGNSPLHF. CDR3 DNA: TGTGCCAGTACACAGGGGGCCGGTAATTCACCCCTCCACTTT.

The CDR3 spells CSATPGRSFTDTQYF. The CDR3 bases are TGCAGTGCTACACCCGGCCGGTCCTTCACAGATACGCAGTATTTT. The chain couples TRBV20-1 to TRBJ2-3; D gene ambiguous. The V gene lost 4 bases and the J gene lost 2 bases, with 16 bases spanning the gap. This CDR3 is built from 15 residues. The germline gives CDR1 DFQATT, CDR2 SNEGSKA (reference sequence).

The table lists this clonotype with a few counts. V is TRBV10-3 and J is TRBJ2-3; D gene ambiguous. Germline values: CDR1 ENHRY, CDR2 SYGVKD. The CDR3 contains 13 residues. The V gene lost 6 bases and the J gene lost 0 bases, with 7 bases spanning the gap. In DNA form, the CDR3 reads TGTGCCATCAGGGCTCCTAGCACAGATACGCAGTATTTT. Protein sequence: CAIRAPSTDTQYF.

This clonotype was detected only a few times. This rearrangement joins TRBV6-2 or TRBV6-3 to TRBJ1-2; D is perhaps TRBD1 (6 bases). From germline, CDR1 is MNHEY and CDR2 SVGEGT. Trimming took 2 bases from V and 0 from J, leaving 22 bases between them. This CDR3 region has 19 residues. The CDR3 protein is CASSYPNPRQAGANYGYTF. In DNA form, the CDR3 reads TGTGCCAGCAGTTACCCCAATCCAAGACAGGCCGGGGCTAACTATGGCTACACCTTC.

The J gene is TRBJ2-1, the V gene TRBV7-2; D not certain. The germline V and J ends were trimmed by 5 bases and 2 bases, with 13 bases remaining between them. Germline CDR1 reads SGHTA; CDR2 reads FQGNSA. CDR3 length: 15 residues. CDR3 residues: CASSPLRSAYNEQFF. The DNA for the CDR3 is TGTGCCAGCAGCCCCCTACGGAGCGCCTACAATGAGCAGTTCTTC. Full variable domain (outside the CDR3, taken from reference TRBV7-2 and TRBJ2-1): GAGVSQSPSNKVTEKGKDVELRCDPISGHTALYWYRQSLGQGLEFLIYFQGNSAPDKSGLPSDRFSAERTGGSVSTLTIQRTQQEDSAVYLCASSPLRSAYNEQFFGPGTRLTVL.